The sequence of this TCR beta chain was determined in a study of CD8+CD57+ T cells in acquired aplastic anemia. For the study at large: The DNA of sorted CD4+ and CD8+ cells averaged roughly 3 ug. Healthy donor CD4+ samples were sequenced to a depth that averaged about 10.8 million reads.

This clonotype was recorded a few times. The antigen is not known. V lost 8 bases and J lost 4; bases outside the gene matches: 5. CDR3 length: 15 amino acids. The V gene's germline CDR1 is LNHNV and CDR2 YYDKDF (reference sequence). Study-level results: Simpson's diversity of CD8+ cells was not significantly different in patients compared with controls. Researchers report that some 31 CD8+ CDR3 sequences appeared in both patients and controls.

CDR3 and TCR beta VDJ profiling relied on a genomic DNA template. From the reads, TCRdb called clonotypes with MiXCR, one entry per CDR3 protein. The sample lists about 110,000 distinct CDR3 sequences, around 50% occurring once. The receptor's source is a human donor in good health, serving as a control. Sequenced: sorted CD4+, CD8+, or CD8+CD57+ T cells (not recorded which) from PBMCs. The chain combines TRBV15 with TRBJ2-6; 10 positions agree with TRBD1. The CDR3 coding sequence is TGTGCCACCGCCGGGACAGGGGTAGGGGCCAACGTCCTGACTTTC. Residues: CATAGTGVGANVLTF.